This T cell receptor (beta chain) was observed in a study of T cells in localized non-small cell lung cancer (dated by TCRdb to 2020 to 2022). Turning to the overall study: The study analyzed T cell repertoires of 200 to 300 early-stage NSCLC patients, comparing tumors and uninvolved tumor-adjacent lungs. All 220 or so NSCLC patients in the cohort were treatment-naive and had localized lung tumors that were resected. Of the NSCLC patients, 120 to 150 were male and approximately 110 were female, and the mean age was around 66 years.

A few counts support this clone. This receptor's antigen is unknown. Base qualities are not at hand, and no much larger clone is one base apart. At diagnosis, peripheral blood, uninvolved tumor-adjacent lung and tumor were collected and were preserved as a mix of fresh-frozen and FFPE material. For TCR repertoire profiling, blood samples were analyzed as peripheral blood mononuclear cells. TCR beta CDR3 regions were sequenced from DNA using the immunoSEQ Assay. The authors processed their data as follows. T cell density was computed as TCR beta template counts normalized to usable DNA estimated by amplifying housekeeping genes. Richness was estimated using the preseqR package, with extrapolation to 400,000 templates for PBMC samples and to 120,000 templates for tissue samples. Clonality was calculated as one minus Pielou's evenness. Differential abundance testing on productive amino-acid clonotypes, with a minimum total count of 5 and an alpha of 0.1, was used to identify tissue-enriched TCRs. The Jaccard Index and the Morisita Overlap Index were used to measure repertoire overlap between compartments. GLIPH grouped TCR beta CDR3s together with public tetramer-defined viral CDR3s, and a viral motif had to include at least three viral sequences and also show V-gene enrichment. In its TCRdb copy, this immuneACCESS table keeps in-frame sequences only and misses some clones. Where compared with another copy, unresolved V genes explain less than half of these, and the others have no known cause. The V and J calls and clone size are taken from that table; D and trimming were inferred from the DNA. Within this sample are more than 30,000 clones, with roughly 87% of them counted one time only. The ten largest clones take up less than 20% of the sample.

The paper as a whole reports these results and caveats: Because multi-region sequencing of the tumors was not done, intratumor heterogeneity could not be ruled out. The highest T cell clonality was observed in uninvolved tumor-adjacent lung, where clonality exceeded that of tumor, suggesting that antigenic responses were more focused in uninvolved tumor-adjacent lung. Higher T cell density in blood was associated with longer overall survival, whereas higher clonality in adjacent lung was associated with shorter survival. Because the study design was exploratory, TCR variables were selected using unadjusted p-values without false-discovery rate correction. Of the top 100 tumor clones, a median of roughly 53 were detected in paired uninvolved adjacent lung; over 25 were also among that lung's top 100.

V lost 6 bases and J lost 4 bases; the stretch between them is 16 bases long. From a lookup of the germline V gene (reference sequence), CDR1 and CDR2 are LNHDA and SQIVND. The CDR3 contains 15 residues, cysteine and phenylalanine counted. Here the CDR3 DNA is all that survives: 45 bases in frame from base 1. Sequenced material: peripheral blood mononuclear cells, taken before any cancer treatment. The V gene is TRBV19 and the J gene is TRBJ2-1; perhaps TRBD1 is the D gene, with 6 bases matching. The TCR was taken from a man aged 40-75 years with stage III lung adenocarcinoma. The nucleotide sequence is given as TGTGCCAGTAGACCCACGCCCAGGGGATACAATGAGCAGTTCTTC. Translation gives CASRPTPRGYNEQFF.